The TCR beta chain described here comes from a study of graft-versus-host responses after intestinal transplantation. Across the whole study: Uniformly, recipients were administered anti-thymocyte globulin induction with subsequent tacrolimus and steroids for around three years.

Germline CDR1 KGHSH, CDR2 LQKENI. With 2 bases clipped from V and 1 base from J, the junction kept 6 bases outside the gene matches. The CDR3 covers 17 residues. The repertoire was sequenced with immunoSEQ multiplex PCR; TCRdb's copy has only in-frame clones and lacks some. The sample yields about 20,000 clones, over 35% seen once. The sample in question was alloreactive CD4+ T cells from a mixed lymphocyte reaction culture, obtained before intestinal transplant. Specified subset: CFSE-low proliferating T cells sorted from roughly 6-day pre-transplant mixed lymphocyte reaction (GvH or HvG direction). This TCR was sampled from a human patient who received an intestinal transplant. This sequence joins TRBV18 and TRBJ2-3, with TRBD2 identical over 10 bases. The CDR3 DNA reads TGTGCCAGCTCACCATCAATCGGACTAGCGGGCACAGATACGCAGTATTTT. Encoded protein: CASSPSIGLAGTDTQYF.